The 16 T cell receptor beta chains reported below all come from one sample, sequenced in a study of T cell changes during pregnancy in multiple sclerosis. Generated by immunoSEQ multiplex PCR, the TCRdb table keeps only in-frame clones and is missing some. The repertoire consists of over 40,000 clones, with almost 90% occurring once and the leading ten covering approximately 4.7%. The material was peripheral blood, obtained in the second trimester of pregnancy. These receptors were collected from a female donor in good health, enrolled as a control in a pregnancy study.

The chain links TRBV5-1 to TRBJ2-7; perhaps TRBD1 as D (5 bases). V was pared by 0 bases and J by 3 bases, with 10 bases between. This CDR3 is 14 amino acids long. Per the germline V gene, CDR1 is SGHRS and CDR2 is YFSETQ. The CDR3 nucleotides read TGCGCCAGCAGCTTGGGACAGTTACTCTACGAGCAGTACTTC. As protein: CASSLGQLLYEQYF.

The chain couples TRBV5-1 to TRBJ2-7; D perhaps matches TRBD1 (7 bases). This CDR3 is 15 amino acids long. The germline V and J ends were trimmed by 4 bases and 4 bases, with 18 bases remaining between them. Germline-derived CDR1 and CDR2 are SGHRS and YFSETQ. The CDR3 DNA follows: TGCGCCAGCAGCCCGGGGGACAGAATGACTTACGAGCAGTACTTC. This translates into CASSPGDRMTYEQYF.

The chain carries TRBV7-9 and TRBJ2-7; D unclear. The length of the CDR3 is 12 residues. Trimming removed 6 bases at V and 0 bases at J, with 6 bases between. Per the germline V gene, CDR1 is SEHNR and CDR2 is FQNEAQ (reference sequence). DNA for the CDR3: TGTGCCAGCAGGTCTAGCTCCTACGAGCAGTACTTC. Protein sequence: CASRSSSYEQYF.

This clone was counted once. This chain uses TRBV9 with TRBJ1-3, with 9 bases matching TRBD1. The CDR3 is 17 residues long. The germline gives CDR1 SGDLS, CDR2 YYNGEE. Trimming took 0 bases from V and 2 from J; bases not matched to a gene: 6. CDR3 in amino acids: CASSVARTGDPGNTIYF. The CDR3 DNA reads TGTGCCAGCAGCGTAGCCCGGACAGGGGATCCTGGAAACACCATATATTTT.

The chain uses TRBV19 and TRBJ1-1, with TRBD1 as a possible D gene (5 bases). Between the trimmed V and J ends, which lost 7 bases and 3 bases, there was a span of 15 bases. In germline, CDR1 is LNHDA, CDR2 SQIVND (reference sequence). The CDR3 totals 14 residues. The CDR3 loop is CASIGGARYTEAFF. The CDR3 DNA sequence: TGTGCCAGTATCGGAGGGGCTAGGTACACTGAAGCTTTCTTT.

This chain links TRBV2 with TRBJ1-2, with TRBD1 as a possible D gene (5 bases). Germline CDR1 SNHLY, CDR2 FYNNEI. The CDR3 extends over 12 amino acids. V gave up 7 bases and J gave up 2 bases, with 8 bases separating them. CDR3 region: CASMRGNYGYTF. DNA for the CDR3: TGTGCCAGCATGCGGGGGAACTATGGCTACACCTTC.

The chain is built from TRBV5-1 and TRBJ1-2, with D possibly TRBD1 on 6 matching bases. CDR3 length: 14 amino acids. Germline V gene data show CDR1 as SGHRS and CDR2 as YFSETQ. Trimming left V 0 bases short and J 6 bases short, with 12 bases between. CDR3 sequence (DNA): TGCGCCAGCAGCTTGGCACAGGGAGGGCATGGCTACACCTTC. Its protein is CASSLAQGGHGYTF.

This chain connects TRBV19 to TRBJ2-2, with a possible D match to TRBD1 (5 bases). The germline CDR1 and CDR2 sequences are LNHDA and SQIVND (reference sequence). The CDR3 runs to 14 residues. Between the trimmed V and J ends, which lost 2 bases and 5 bases, there was a span of 9 bases. CDR3 residues: CASSIQGWTGELFF. The CDR3 DNA is TGTGCCAGTAGTATACAGGGTTGGACCGGGGAGCTGTTTTTT.

This clone was seen just once. V gene TRBV6-5 combines with J gene TRBJ1-2; D is unresolved. The CDR3 runs to 12 residues. V lost 8 bases and J lost 4, with 11 bases in between. Germline V gene sequence: CDR1 MNHEY, CDR2 SVGAGI. Here the CDR3 DNA reads TGTGCCAGCTCCGAGGGCGGCTATGGCTACACCTTC. This gives the protein CASSEGGYGYTF.

The chain joins TRBV7-8 to TRBJ2-7, with D possibly matching TRBD1 (6 bases). V lost 3 bases to trimming and J lost 3 bases, with 9 bases between them. Germline values: CDR1 SGHVS, CDR2 FQNEAQ. The CDR3 spans 13 residues. CDR3: CASSLDSLYEQYF. The CDR3 nucleotides read TGTGCCAGCAGCTTGGACAGCCTCTACGAGCAGTACTTC.

The chain uses TRBV11-3 and TRBJ2-7; TRBD2 matches 11 bases. With V trimmed by 3 bases and J by 4 bases, 5 bases remained unmatched. The germline V gene encodes CDR1 SGHNT and CDR2 YENEEA. This CDR3 has 15 residues. The CDR3: CASSFGTSGAYEQYF. CDR3 sequence (DNA): TGTGCCAGCAGCTTCGGGACTAGCGGAGCGTACGAGCAGTACTTC.

This rearrangement joins TRBV11-2 to TRBJ1-1, with TRBD1 as a possible D gene (6 bases). This CDR3 comprises 13 residues. CDR1 and CDR2 (germline): SGHAT, FQNNGV. V was trimmed by 8 bases and J by 3 bases, leaving 13 bases between them. CDR3 DNA sequence: TGTGCCAGCGCTGAGGGGGAGTACACTGAAGCTTTCTTT. This gives the protein CASAEGEYTEAFF.

The chain recombines TRBV7-8 with TRBJ1-1, with a weak D call TRBD1 (6 bases). V was trimmed by 7 bases and J by 6 bases, leaving 15 bases between them. The CDR3 contains 13 residues. Looked up from germline, CDR1 is SGHVS and CDR2 is FQNEAQ. The CDR3, as DNA: TGTGCCAGCACCACTGACAGGTACGCTGAAGCTTTCTTT. Residues: CASTTDRYAEAFF.

V is TRBV15 and J is TRBJ2-2, with D possibly matching TRBD2 (5 bases). Germline CDR1 is LNHNV and CDR2 is YYDKDF (reference sequence). Trimming removed 0 bases at V and 0 bases at J, with 8 bases between. The CDR3 has 16 residues. CDR3: CATSRDGGPNTGELFF. DNA of the CDR3: TGTGCCACCAGCAGAGATGGCGGGCCGAACACCGGGGAGCTGTTTTTT.

V usage is TRBV29-1 and J usage is TRBJ2-3; TRBD1 might be the D (5 bases). Deletions cut 8 bases from V and 0 bases from J, with 21 bases between. The germline CDR1 and CDR2 sequences are SQVTM and ANQGSEA. CDR3 length: 16 amino acids. For the CDR3, the DNA is TGCAGCATTAGGGGTTCCCGGACAAAGAGCACAGATACGCAGTATTTT. Translating gives CSIRGSRTKSTDTQYF.

The chain combines TRBV5-1 with TRBJ1-5; no clear D. The V and J ends lost 4 bases and 2 bases respectively, with 10 bases between them. The germline gives CDR1 SGHRS, CDR2 YFSETQ. The CDR3 loop spans 14 amino acids. The CDR3 coding sequence is TGCGCCAGCAGCCTAGGTGATCGCAATCAGCCCCAGCATTTT. It specifies CASSLGDRNQPQHF. Full variable domain (missing parts from reference TRBV5-1 and TRBJ1-5): KAGVTQTPRYLIKTRGQQVTLSCSPISGHRSVSWYQQTPGQGLQFLFEYFSETQRNKGNFPGRFSGRQFSNSRSEMNVSTLELGDSALYLCASSLGDRNQPQHFGDGTRLSIL.